Presented here are 15 T cell receptor beta chains from one specimen sequenced in a study of T cell responses to AZD1222 COVID-19 vaccine. The repertoire was sequenced with immunoSEQ multiplex PCR; TCRdb's copy has only in-frame clones and lacks some. The sample includes about 150,000 clones, about 93% seen only once; the top ten take over 1%. The sample in question was peripheral blood, obtained on day 0 of AZD1222 vaccination. These receptors were taken from an adult in good health.

The genes are TRBV5-1 and TRBJ1-3, with D possibly being TRBD1 (5 bases). Deletions cut 4 bases from V and 2 bases from J, with 22 bases between. Germline V lookup: CDR1 SGHRS, CDR2 YFSETQ. This CDR3 comprises 18 residues. The CDR3 is CASSDHRDGLWTGNTIYF. As DNA, the CDR3 is TGCGCCAGCAGCGACCATAGGGACGGTCTTTGGACTGGAAACACCATATATTTT.

The chain is built from TRBV7-9 and TRBJ1-1; D not certain. In germline, CDR1 is SEHNR, CDR2 FQNEAQ (reference sequence). V lost 5 bases and J 10 bases, leaving 11 bases between the germline ends. The CDR3 length is 11 residues. In nucleotides, the CDR3 is TGTGCCAGCAGCCAGCTGATCGGAGCTTTCTTT. It is translated as CASSQLIGAFF.

The chain uses TRBV27 and TRBJ2-6; unclear D gene. V lost 4 bases and J 0 bases, leaving 4 bases between the germline ends. The CDR3 runs 14 residues. Germline V gene lookup returns CDR1 MNHEY and CDR2 SMNVEV (reference sequence). In DNA form, the CDR3 reads TGTGCCAGCAGTTCCCGCTCTGGGGCCAACGTCCTGACTTTC. It yields the protein CASSSRSGANVLTF.

This clone appeared once. The chain uses TRBV4-3 and TRBJ1-6; no definite D call. CDR1 is LGHNA and CDR2 is YSLEER in the germline V gene. This CDR3 has 17 residues. V dropped 1 base and J dropped 0 bases, with 10 bases sitting between them. The CDR3 DNA reads as TGCGCCAGCAGCCAAGTGAAGCCTAGCTCCTATAATTCACCCCTCCACTTT. Amino acids: CASSQVKPSSYNSPLHF.

This sequence joins TRBV3-1 (or the pseudogene TRBV3-2) and TRBJ2-3; D is possibly TRBD1 or TRBD2 (5 bases each). Germline-derived CDR1 and CDR2 are LGHDT and YNNKEL (reference sequence). The CDR3 has 15 amino acids. V was trimmed by 1 base and J by 0 bases, leaving 8 bases between them. This chain's CDR3 is CASSQAGPSTDTQYF. Here the CDR3 DNA reads TGTGCCAGCAGCCAAGCGGGGCCTAGCACAGATACGCAGTATTTT.

This sequence joins TRBV5-1 and TRBJ1-2; no reliable D call. Germline CDR1 and CDR2: SGHRS and YFSETQ. The CDR3 runs to 11 residues. Trimming cost V 5 bases and J 6 bases, with 8 bases left between them. This CDR3 is CASRGSDGYTF. CDR3 coding DNA: TGCGCCAGCAGGGGATCGGATGGCTACACCTTC.

The CDR3 spells CAGRLAVTDTQYF. CDR3 DNA sequence: TGTGCCGGGCGACTAGCGGTCACAGATACGCAGTATTTT. V and J are TRBV9 and TRBJ2-3, with 9 positions matching TRBD2. Trimming at V came to 10 bases and at J to 2 bases, leaving 5 bases not matched to a gene. The CDR3 loop spans 13 amino acids. Germline V gives CDR1 SGDLS, CDR2 YYNGEE.

This sequence joins TRBV7-2 and TRBJ2-7; a possible D gene is TRBD2 (6 bases). V gave up 3 bases and J gave up 4 bases, with 10 bases separating them. Germline V lookup: CDR1 SGHTA, CDR2 FQGNSA. CDR3 size: 13 residues. Written as DNA, the CDR3 is TGTGCCAGCAGCTTCGGAGGGCCATACGAGCAGTACGTC. This sequence encodes CASSFGGPYEQYV.

J is TRBJ1-3 and V is TRBV6-1; no clear D gene. Germline lookup yields CDR1 MNHNS and CDR2 SASEGT. Trimming pared 2 bases from V and 6 bases from J, leaving 11 bases between. CDR3 length: 14 residues. CDR3 bases: TGTGCCAGCAGTGAAATCTCGGTAGTAAACACCATATATTTT. As protein: CASSEISVVNTIYF.

V is TRBV29-1 and J is TRBJ2-2; D may be TRBD1 (5 bases). There are 13 residues in the CDR3. The germline V and J ends were trimmed by 2 bases and 4 bases, with 8 bases remaining between them. Germline V gene lookup returns CDR1 SQVTM and CDR2 ANQGSEA. The CDR3 DNA reads as TGCAGCGTTGAAAGGGGTCCCACCGGGGAGCTGTTTTTT. Its translation is CSVERGPTGELFF.

This clone has only one observation. CDR3 sequence: CASTPLAVHTGELFF. DNA for the CDR3: TGTGCCAGTACCCCACTAGCGGTTCACACCGGGGAGCTGTTTTTT. The V and J genes are TRBV19 and TRBJ2-2, with 8 bases identical to TRBD2. Germline CDR1 is LNHDA and CDR2 is SQIVND (reference sequence). V gave up 7 bases and J gave up 3 bases; unmatched junction bases: 7. This CDR3 is built from 15 residues.

V and J are TRBV29-1 and TRBJ2-2; tentative D call: TRBD2 (6 bases). V was pared by 5 bases and J by 3 bases, with 7 bases between. CDR1 is SQVTM, CDR2 ANQGSEA, per germline. The CDR3 has 12 amino acids. CDR3 sequence reads: CSVREDTGELFF. The CDR3, as DNA: TGCAGCGTTAGGGAGGACACCGGGGAGCTGTTTTTT.

The chain is built from TRBV19 and TRBJ2-6, with D hard to call. The V end lost 3 bases, the J end lost 2 bases, and 11 bases lay between the germline ends. The CDR3 totals 16 residues. Looked up from germline, CDR1 is LNHDA and CDR2 is SQIVND (reference sequence). The CDR3 DNA reads as TGTGCCAGTAGTATGACTGGCTTCGCTGGGGCCAACGTCCTGACTTTC. Amino acids: CASSMTGFAGANVLTF.

The rearrangement uses TRBV2 and TRBJ2-1; 9 bases fit TRBD2. Germline V gives CDR1 SNHLY, CDR2 FYNNEI. V trimming: 6 bases; J trimming: 3 bases; junction bases outside the gene matches: 9. The CDR3 is made up of 16 amino acids. DNA for the CDR3: TGTGCCAGCAGGATGGGACTAGCCCTCCTCTACAATGAGCAGTTCTTC. Its translation: CASRMGLALLYNEQFF.

In this sample, this clone turned up once. This rearrangement joins TRBV5-4 to TRBJ1-1, with 8 bases fitting TRBD1. Germline CDR1 SGHNT, CDR2 YYREEE (reference sequence). Losses at the gene ends were 3 bases for V and 1 base for J; bases not matched to a gene: 5. The CDR3 is made up of 15 amino acids. The CDR3 spells CASSWTGRGNTEAFF. The CDR3, as DNA: TGTGCCAGCAGCTGGACAGGGCGAGGGAACACTGAAGCTTTCTTT.